This T cell receptor (beta chain) originates from a study of shared clonotypes between healthy human individuals. In the study overall: Samples came from two female and three male donors aged 18 to 49.

Study results and caveats: Sampling included only blood; tissue repertoires likely differ. Among the subsets, naive ones generally showed larger estimated richness than memory ones.

Assay: immunoSEQ multiplex PCR; the TCRdb copy retains only in-frame clones and omits some. The top ten clones hold under 2% of a sample with millions of clones, approximately 94% of them seen once. This CDR3 is built from 17 residues. The ends lost 1 base at V and 6 bases at J; junction bases unmatched: 8. Germline V gives CDR1 SGHRS, CDR2 YFSETQ. The naive CD8 subset, CD45RO-negative cells positively selected for CCR7, excluded terminally differentiated effector memory CD45RA+ cells. Within Nashville, Tennessee resided all donors, each a Caucasian adult. About this clone: What it binds is not known.

Sequenced material: naive CD8+ T cells from PBMCs. The clonotype originates from a man younger than 35 in good health. Some clones in this sample may be carry-over from other donors' samples. The rearrangement joins TRBV5-1 to TRBJ2-3, with 13 bases lining up with TRBD2. The CDR3 reads CASSLHGLAGARDTQYF. CDR3 coding DNA: TGCGCCAGCAGCTTGCACGGACTAGCGGGAGCCCGGGATACGCAGTATTTT.